Listed below are T cell receptor beta chains from one sample, sequenced in a study of Graves' ophthalmopathy and Graves' hyperthyroidism. Using its own MiXCR run on the multiplex PCR reads, TCRdb lists one record per CDR3 protein. Of about 740,000 distinct CDR3 sequences in the sample, 35% to 50% were seen once. The sequencing sample was made of peripheral blood. Receptor source: an adult man with Graves' ophthalmopathy. Both conserved end residues are part of each CDR3. The D gene is left open where the match is weak. Clone size is not always given. Where it is, it says once, few, many or a class for expanded clones.

- | - | 11 | TRBJ1-1 | TRBV19 | CATREATEAFF | TGTGCGACCCGGGAAGCAACTGAAGCTTTCTTT
- | few | 12 | TRBJ2-7 | TRBV20-1 | CSARRESHEQYF | TGCAGTGCTCGCCGGGAGTCCCACGAGCAGTACTTC
- | - | 16 | TRBJ2-6 | TRBV7-9 | CASSQPRDLGANVLTF | TGTGCCAGCAGCCAACCCCGGGACCTTGGGGCCAACGTCCTGACTTTC
- | - | 14 | TRBJ1-2 | TRBV10-3 | CAISDGSLGYGYTF | TGTGCCATCAGTGACGGCAGCCTAGGGTATGGCTACACCTTC
- | - | 8 | TRBJ2-7 | TRBV9 | CASSGQYF | TGTGCCAGCAGCGGGCAGTACTTC
- | many | 12 | TRBJ1-2 | TRBV29-1 | CSVDSGSDGYTF | TGCAGCGTGGATTCAGGGAGCGATGGCTACACCTTC
- | many | 11 | TRBJ2-5 | TRBV20-1 | CSASTQETQYF | TGCAGTGCGTCAACACAAGAGACCCAGTACTTC
- | - | 14 | TRBJ2-5 | TRBV29-1 | CSVAGTRGLETQYF | TGCAGCGTTGCGGGAACCCGGGGACTGGAGACCCAGTACTTC
TRBD1 | - | 17 | TRBJ1-1 | TRBV20-1 | CSARGRQGPAMNTEAFF | TGCAGTGCTAGAGGAAGACAGGGCCCCGCAATGAACACTGAAGCTTTCTTT
- | - | 13 | TRBJ2-7 | TRBV2 | CASSPRASYEQYF | TGTGCCAGCAGTCCCCGAGCCTCCTACGAGCAGTACTTC
TRBD1 | many | 13 | TRBJ1-2 | TRBV29-1 | CSVDVNRGGGYTF | TGCAGCGTTGACGTAAACAGGGGCGGTGGCTACACCTTC